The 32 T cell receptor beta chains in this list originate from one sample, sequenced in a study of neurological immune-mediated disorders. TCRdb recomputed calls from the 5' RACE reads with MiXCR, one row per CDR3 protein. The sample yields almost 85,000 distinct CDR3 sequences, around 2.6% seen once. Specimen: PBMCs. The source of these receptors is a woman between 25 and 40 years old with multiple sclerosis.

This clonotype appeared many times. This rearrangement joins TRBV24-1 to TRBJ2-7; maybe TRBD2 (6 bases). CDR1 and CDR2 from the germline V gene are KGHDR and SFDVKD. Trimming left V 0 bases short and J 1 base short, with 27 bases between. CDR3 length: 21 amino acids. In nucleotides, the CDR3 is TGTGCCACCAGTGATTTGGGTACCAGGGAAAGGTTCCGGGAGCAATCCTACGAGCAGTACTTC. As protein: CATSDLGTRERFREQSYEQYF.

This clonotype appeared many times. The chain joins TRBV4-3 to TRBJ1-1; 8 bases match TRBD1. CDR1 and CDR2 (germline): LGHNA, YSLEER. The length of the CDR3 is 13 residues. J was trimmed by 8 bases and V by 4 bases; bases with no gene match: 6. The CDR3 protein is CASSLRGREEAFF. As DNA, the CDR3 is TGCGCCAGCAGCCTCAGGGGGCGCGAAGAAGCTTTCTTT.

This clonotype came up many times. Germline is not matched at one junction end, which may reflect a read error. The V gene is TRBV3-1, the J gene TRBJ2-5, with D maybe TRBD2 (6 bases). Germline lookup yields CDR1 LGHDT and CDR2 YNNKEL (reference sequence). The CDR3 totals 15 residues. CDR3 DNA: TGTGTCAGCAGCCGCCGGGGCCCTCGGGAGGAGACCCAGTACTTC. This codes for CVSSRRGPREETQYF.

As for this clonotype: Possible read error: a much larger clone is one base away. CDR3 in DNA: TGTGCCAGCAGACCGCACGGGAATAGCAATCAGCCCCAGCATTTT. This gives the protein CASRPHGNSNQPQHF. V gene TRBV6-2 or TRBV6-3 combines with J gene TRBJ1-5, with D hard to call. Trimming shortened V by 6 bases and J by 0 bases, and 12 bases separated the two germline ends. Germline loops: CDR1 MNHEY, CDR2 SVGEGT. The CDR3 is made up of 15 amino acids.

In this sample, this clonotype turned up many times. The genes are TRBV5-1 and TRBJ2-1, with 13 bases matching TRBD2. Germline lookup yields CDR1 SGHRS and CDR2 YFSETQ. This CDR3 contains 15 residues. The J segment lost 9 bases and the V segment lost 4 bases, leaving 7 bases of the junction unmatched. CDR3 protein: CASSLGLAGIGEQFF. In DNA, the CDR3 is TGCGCCAGCAGCCTGGGACTAGCGGGAATCGGTGAGCAGTTCTTC.

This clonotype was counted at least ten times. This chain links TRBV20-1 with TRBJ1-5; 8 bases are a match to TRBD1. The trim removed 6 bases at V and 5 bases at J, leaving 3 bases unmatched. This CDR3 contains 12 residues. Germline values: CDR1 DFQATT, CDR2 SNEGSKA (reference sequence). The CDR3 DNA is TGCAGTGCCCAGACAGGGGATCAGCCCCAGCATTTT. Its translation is CSAQTGDQPQHF.

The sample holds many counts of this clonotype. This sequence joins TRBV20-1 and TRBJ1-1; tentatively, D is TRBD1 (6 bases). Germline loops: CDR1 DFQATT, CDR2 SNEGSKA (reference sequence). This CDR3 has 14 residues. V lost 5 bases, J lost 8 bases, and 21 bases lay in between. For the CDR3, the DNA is TGCAGTGCTCGTGCGGGGACATACCCTCCCGAAGCTTTCTTT. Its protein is CSARAGTYPPEAFF.

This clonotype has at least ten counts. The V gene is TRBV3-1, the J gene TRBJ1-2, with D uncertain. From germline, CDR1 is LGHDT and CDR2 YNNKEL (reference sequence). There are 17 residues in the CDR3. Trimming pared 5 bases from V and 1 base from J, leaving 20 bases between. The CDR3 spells CASSYNGVRGNNYGYTF. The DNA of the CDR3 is TGTGCCAGCAGCTACAACGGAGTCCGGGGAAATAACTATGGCTACACCTTC.

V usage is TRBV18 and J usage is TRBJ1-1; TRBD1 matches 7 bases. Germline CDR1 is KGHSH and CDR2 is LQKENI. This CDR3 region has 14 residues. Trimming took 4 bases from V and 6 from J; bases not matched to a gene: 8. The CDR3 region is CASSLDAGGAEAFF. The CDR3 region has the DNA TGTGCCAGCTCACTAGACGCAGGGGGAGCTGAAGCTTTCTTT.

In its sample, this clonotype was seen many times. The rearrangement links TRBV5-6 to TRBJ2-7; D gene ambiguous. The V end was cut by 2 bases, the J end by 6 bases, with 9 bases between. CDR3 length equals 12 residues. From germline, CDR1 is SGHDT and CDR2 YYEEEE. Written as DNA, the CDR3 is TGTGCCAGCAGCTTTACGACGTCCGAGCAGTACTTC. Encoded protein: CASSFTTSEQYF.

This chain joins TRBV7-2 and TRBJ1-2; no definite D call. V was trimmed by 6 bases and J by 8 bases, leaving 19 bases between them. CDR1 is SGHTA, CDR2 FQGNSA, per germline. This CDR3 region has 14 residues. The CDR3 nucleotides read TGTGCCAGCAGTGTCGAAAGGGTATCCTACGGCTACACCTTC. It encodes CASSVERVSYGYTF.

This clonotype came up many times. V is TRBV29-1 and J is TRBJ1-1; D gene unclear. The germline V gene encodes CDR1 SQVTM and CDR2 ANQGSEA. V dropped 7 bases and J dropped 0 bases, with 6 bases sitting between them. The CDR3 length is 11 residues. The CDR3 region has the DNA TGCAGCGCGCCGGTGAACACTGAAGCTTTCTTT. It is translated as CSAPVNTEAFF.

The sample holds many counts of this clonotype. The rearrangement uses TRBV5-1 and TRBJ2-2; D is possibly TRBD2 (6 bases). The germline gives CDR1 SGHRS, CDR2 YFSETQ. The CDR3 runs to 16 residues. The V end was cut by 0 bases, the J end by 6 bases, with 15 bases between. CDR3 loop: CASSLAGSGVAGELFF. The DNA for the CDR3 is TGCGCCAGCAGCTTGGCCGGGTCGGGAGTGGCCGGGGAGCTGTTTTTT.

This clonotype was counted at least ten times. This chain's CDR3 is CASSLEAPMSSYNEQFF. The DNA of the CDR3 is TGTGCCAGCAGCTTAGAGGCCCCCATGAGCTCCTACAATGAGCAGTTCTTC. The V call is TRBV7-2, the J call TRBJ2-1; D remains ambiguous. The length of the CDR3 is 17 residues. Trimming took off 1 base at V and 0 bases at J, with 13 bases between the two ends. Germline-derived CDR1 and CDR2 are SGHTA and FQGNSA.

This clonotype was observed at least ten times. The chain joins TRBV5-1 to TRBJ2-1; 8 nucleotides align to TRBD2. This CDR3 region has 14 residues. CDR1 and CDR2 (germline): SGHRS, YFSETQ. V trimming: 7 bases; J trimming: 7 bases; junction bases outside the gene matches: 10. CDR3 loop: CASYAGGGLNEQFF. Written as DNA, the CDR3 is TGCGCCAGCTACGCGGGGGGAGGCCTAAATGAGCAGTTCTTC.

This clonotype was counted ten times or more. DNA of the CDR3: TGTGCCAGCAGTGGACCGGGACTGGGTGGCTACACCTTC. The encoded protein is CASSGPGLGGYTF. This chain uses TRBV6-2 or TRBV6-3 with TRBJ1-2; D possibly corresponds to TRBD1 (5 bases). V lost 5 bases, J lost 7 bases, and 14 bases lay in between. Per germline, CDR1 MNHEY and CDR2 SVGEGT. This CDR3 is 13 amino acids long.

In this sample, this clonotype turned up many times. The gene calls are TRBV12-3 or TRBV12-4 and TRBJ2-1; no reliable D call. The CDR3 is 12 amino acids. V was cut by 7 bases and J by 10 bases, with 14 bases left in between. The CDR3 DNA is TGTGCCAGCACCTTGGCAGTTCGGGAGCAGTTCTTC. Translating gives CASTLAVREQFF.

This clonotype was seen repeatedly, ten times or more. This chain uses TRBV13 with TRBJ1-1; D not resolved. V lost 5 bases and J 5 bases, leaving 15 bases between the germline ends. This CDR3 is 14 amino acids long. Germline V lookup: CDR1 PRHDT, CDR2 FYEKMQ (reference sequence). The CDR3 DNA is TGTGCCAGCAGCCCCGGCCCCCTCGGGACTGAAGCTTTCTTT. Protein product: CASSPGPLGTEAFF.

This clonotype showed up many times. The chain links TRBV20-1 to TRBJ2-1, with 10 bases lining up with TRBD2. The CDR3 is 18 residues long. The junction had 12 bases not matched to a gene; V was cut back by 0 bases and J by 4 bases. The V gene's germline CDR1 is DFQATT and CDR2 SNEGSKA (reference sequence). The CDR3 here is CSARDTSGIGEGYNEQFF. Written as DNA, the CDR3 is TGCAGTGCTAGAGACACTAGCGGGATCGGGGAGGGTTACAATGAGCAGTTCTTC.

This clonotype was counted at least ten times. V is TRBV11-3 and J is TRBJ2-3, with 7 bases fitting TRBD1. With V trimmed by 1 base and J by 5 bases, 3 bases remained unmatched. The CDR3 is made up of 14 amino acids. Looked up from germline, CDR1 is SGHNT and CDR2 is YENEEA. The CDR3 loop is CASSLGDSLDTQYF. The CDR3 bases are TGTGCCAGCAGCTTAGGGGACAGCCTAGATACGCAGTATTTT.

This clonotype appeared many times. CDR3 amino acids: CSARDLGGDSSYEQYF. CDR3 nucleotides: TGCAGTGCTAGAGATCTCGGAGGAGATAGCTCCTACGAGCAGTACTTC. The chain joins TRBV20-1 to TRBJ2-7, with D perhaps TRBD2 (5 bases). Germline assignment: CDR1 DFQATT and CDR2 SNEGSKA (reference sequence). V gave up 0 bases and J gave up 0 bases, with 15 bases separating them. The CDR3 is 16 amino acids.

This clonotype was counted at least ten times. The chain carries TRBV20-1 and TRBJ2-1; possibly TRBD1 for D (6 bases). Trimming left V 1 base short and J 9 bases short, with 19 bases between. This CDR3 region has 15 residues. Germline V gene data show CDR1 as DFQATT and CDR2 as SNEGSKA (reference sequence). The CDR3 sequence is CSARVDPGQQREQFF. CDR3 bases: TGCAGTGCTAGAGTGGACCCAGGACAGCAGCGTGAGCAGTTCTTC.

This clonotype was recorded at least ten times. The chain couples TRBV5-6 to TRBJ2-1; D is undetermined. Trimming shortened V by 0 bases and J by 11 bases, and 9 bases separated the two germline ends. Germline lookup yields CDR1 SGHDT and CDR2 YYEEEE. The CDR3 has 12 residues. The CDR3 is CASSLGLQKQFF. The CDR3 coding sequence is TGTGCCAGCAGCTTGGGACTCCAAAAGCAGTTCTTC.

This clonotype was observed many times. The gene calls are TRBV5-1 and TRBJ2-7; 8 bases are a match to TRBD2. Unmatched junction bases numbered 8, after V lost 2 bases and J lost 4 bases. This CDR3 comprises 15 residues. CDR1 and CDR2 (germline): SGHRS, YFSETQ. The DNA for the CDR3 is TGCGCCAGCAGCTTTAATGCGGGAGGTGGATACGAGCAGTACTTC. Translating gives CASSFNAGGGYEQYF.

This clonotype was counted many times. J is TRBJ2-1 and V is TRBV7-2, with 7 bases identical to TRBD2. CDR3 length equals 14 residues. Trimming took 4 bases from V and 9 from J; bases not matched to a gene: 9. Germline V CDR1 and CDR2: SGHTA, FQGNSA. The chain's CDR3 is CASSYAGLVGEQFF. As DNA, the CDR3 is TGTGCCAGCAGCTACGCCGGACTAGTCGGTGAGCAGTTCTTC.

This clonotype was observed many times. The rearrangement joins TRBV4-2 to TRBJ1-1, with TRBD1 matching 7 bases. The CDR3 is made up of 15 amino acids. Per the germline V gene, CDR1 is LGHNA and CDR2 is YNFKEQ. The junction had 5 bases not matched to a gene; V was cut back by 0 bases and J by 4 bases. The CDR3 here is CASSQEGPGGTEAFF. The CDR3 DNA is TGTGCCAGCAGCCAAGAAGGGCCAGGGGGCACTGAAGCTTTCTTT.

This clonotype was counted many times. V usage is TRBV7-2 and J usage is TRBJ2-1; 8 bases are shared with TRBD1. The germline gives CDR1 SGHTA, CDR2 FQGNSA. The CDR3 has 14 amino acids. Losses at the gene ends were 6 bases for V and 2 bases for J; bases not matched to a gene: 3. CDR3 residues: CASRRTGPYNEQFF. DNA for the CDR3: TGTGCCAGCAGACGGACAGGGCCCTACAATGAGCAGTTCTTC.

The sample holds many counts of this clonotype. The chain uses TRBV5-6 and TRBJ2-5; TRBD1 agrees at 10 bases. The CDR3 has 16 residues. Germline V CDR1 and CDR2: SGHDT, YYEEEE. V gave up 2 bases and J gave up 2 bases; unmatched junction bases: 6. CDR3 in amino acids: CASSFRTGGRQETQYF. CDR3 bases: TGTGCCAGCAGCTTTAGGACAGGGGGGCGGCAAGAGACCCAGTACTTC.

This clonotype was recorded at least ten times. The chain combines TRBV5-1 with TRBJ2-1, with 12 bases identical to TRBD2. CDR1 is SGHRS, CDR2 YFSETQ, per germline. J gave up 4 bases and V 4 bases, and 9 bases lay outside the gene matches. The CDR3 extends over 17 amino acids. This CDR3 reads CASSPAPGLAGYNEQFF. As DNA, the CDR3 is TGCGCCAGCAGCCCAGCGCCCGGACTAGCGGGGTACAATGAGCAGTTCTTC.

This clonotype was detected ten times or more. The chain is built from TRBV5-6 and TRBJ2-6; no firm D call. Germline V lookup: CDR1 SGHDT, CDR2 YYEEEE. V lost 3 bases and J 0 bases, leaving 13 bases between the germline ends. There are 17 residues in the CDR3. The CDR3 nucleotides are TGTGCCAGCAGCTACCAGGAATTCGGCTCTGGGGCCAACGTCCTGACTTTC. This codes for CASSYQEFGSGANVLTF.

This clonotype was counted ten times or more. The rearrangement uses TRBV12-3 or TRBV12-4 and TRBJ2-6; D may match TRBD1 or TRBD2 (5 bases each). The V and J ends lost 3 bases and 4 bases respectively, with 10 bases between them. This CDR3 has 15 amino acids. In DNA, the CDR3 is TGTGCCAGCAGTTTGTCGGGGCCCGGGGCCAACGTCCTGACTTTC. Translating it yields CASSLSGPGANVLTF.

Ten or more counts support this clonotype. The chain's CDR3 is CASSGDIFTGANVLTF. In DNA, the CDR3 is TGTGCCAGCAGCGGGGACATTTTCACTGGGGCCAACGTCCTGACTTTC. J is TRBJ2-6 and V is TRBV9, with a tentative D call TRBD1 (6 bases). Trimming pared 3 bases from V and 2 bases from J, leaving 12 bases between. Germline loops: CDR1 SGDLS, CDR2 YYNGEE. The length of the CDR3 is 16 residues.